This TCR beta chain stems from a study of breast tumors, draining lymph nodes, adjacent tissues. Study-level findings and limits: Tumors had less TCR diversity than lymph nodes, more than nontumor tissue. Most tumor T cells seemingly derive from lymph node, then expand in tumor. Luminal-like breast cancer showed significantly higher tumor–nontumor repertoire similarity than basal-like. The lymph node origin of tumor T cells was framed as consistent with a hypothesis, not demonstrated.

Each CDR3 protein is one row after TCRdb ran MiXCR on the multiplex PCR reads. The data contain 200,000 to 300,000 distinct CDR3 sequences, about 30% of them singletons. The lymph nodes were axillary draining lymph nodes from breast cancer patients. Trimming removed 8 bases from V and 7 bases from J, with 15 bases in between. Germline CDR1 is MNHEY and CDR2 is SVGAGI. The length of the CDR3 is 13 residues. This clonotype was counted ten times or more. No antigen is known for it. The origin of this receptor is a female donor with breast cancer. Some clones in this sample may be carry-over from other donors' samples. What was sequenced was axillary lymph node tissue. This rearrangement joins TRBV6-5 to TRBJ2-1, with a tentative D call TRBD1 (6 bases). CDR3 coding DNA: TGTGCCAGCGCGCGGGTACAGGGAAATGAGCAGTTCTTC. It encodes CASARVQGNEQFF.